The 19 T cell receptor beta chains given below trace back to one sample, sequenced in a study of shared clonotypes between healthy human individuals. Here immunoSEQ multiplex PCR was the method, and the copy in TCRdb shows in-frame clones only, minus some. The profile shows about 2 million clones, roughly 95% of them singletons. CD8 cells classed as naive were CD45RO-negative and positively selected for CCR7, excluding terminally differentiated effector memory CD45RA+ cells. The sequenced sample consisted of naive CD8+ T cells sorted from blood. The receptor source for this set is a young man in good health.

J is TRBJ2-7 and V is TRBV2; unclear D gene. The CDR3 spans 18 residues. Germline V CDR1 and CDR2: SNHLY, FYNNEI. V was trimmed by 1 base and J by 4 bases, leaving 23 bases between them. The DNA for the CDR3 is TGTGCCAGCAGTGAAGACGAGGCCGAGACCCCATGGAGATACGAGCAGTACTTC. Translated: CASSEDEAETPWRYEQYF.

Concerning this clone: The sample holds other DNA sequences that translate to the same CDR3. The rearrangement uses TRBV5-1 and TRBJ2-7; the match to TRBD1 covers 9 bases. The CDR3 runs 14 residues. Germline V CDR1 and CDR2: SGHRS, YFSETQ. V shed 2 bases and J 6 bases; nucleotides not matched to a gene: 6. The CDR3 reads CASSLTGGPGEQYF. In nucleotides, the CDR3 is TGCGCCAGCAGCTTAACAGGGGGCCCCGGCGAGCAGTACTTC. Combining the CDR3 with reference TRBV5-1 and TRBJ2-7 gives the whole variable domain KAGVTQTPRYLIKTRGQQVTLSCSPISGHRSVSWYQQTPGQGLQFLFEYFSETQRNKGNFPGRFSGRQFSNSRSEMNVSTLELGDSALYLCASSLTGGPGEQYFGPGTRLTVT.

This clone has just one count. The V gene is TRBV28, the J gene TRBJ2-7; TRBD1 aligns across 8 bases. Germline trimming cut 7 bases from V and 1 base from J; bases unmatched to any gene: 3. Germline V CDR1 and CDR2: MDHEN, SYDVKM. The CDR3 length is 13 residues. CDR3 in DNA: TGTGCCAGCACCGGGACAGGTTCCTACGAGCAGTACTTC. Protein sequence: CASTGTGSYEQYF.

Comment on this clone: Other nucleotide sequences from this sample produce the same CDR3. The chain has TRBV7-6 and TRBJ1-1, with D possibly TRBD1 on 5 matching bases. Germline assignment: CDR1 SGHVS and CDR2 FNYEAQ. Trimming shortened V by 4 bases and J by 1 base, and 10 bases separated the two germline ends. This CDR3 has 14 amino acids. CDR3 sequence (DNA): TGTGCCAGCAGCTCCGCCGACAGGAACACTGAAGCTTTCTTT. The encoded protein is CASSSADRNTEAFF.

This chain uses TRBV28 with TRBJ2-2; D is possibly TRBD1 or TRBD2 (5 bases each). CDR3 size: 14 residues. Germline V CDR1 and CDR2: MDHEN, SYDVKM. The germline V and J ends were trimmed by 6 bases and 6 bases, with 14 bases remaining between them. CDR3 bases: TGTGCCAGCAGGGGGGTGACGAATTCCGGGGAGCTGTTTTTT. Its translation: CASRGVTNSGELFF.

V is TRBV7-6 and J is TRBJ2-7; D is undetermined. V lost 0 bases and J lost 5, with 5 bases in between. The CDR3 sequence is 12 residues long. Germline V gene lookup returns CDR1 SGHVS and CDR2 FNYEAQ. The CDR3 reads CASSLAAHEQYF. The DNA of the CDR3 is TGTGCCAGCAGCTTAGCGGCTCACGAGCAGTACTTC.

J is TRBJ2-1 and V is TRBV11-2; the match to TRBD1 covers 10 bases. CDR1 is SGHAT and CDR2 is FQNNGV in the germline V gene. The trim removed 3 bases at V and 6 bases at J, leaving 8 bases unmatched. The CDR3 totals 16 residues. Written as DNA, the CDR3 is TGTGCCAGCAGCTTGGGTCGAGGGACAGGGGTCAATGAGCAGTTCTTC. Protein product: CASSLGRGTGVNEQFF.

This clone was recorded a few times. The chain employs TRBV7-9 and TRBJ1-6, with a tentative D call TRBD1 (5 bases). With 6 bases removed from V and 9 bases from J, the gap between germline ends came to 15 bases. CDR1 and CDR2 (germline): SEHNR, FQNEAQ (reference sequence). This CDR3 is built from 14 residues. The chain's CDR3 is CASSRDSFSSPLHF. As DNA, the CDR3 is TGTGCCAGCAGTCGGGACTCCTTTTCTTCACCCCTCCACTTT.

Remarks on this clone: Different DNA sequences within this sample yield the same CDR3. CDR3 in DNA: TGTGCCAGCAGTTACTCGGTCTCCTACGAGCAGTACTTC. This sequence encodes CASSYSVSYEQYF. The chain couples TRBV6-6 to TRBJ2-7; D gene ambiguous. V was clipped by 0 bases and J by 0 bases, with 3 bases between them. The CDR3 totals 13 residues. Looked up from germline, CDR1 is MNHNY and CDR2 is SVGAGI (reference sequence).

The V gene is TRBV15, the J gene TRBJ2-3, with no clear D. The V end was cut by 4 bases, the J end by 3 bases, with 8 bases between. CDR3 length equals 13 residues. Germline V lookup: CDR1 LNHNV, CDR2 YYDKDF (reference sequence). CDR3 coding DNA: TGTGCCACCAGCAAGGCAGAGACAGATACGCAGTATTTT. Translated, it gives CATSKAETDTQYF.

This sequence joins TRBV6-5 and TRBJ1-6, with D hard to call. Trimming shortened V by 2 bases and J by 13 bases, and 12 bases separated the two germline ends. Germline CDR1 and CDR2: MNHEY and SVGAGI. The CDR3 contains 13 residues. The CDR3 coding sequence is TGTGCCAGCAGTTACGACGAGGAAACTCCCCTCCACTTT. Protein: CASSYDEETPLHF.

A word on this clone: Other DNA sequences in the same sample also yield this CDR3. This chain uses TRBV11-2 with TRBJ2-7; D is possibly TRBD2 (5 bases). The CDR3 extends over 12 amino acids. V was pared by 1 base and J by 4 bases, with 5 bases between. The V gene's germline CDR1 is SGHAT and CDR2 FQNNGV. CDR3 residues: CASSLGRYEQYF. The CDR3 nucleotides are TGTGCCAGCAGCTTAGGGAGGTACGAGCAGTACTTC.

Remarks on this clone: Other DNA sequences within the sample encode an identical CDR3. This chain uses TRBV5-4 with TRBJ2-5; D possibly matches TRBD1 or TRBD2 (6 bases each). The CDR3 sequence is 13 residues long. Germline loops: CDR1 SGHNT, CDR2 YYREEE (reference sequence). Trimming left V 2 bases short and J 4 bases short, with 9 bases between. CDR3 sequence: CASSFGGGETQYF. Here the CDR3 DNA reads TGTGCCAGCAGCTTCGGGGGCGGAGAGACCCAGTACTTC.

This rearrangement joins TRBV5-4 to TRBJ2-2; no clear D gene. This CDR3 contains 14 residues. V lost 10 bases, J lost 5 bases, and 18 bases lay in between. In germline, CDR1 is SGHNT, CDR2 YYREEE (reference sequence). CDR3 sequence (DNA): TGTGCCGGTAAGGAAGGTACCACTACCGGGGAGCTGTTTTTT. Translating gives CAGKEGTTTGELFF.

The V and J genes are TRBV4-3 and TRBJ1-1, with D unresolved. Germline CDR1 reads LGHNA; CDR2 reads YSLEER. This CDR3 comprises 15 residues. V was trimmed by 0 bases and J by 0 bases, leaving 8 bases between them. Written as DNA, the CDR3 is TGCGCCAGCAGCCAAGATGGGCAGATGAACACTGAAGCTTTCTTT. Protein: CASSQDGQMNTEAFF.

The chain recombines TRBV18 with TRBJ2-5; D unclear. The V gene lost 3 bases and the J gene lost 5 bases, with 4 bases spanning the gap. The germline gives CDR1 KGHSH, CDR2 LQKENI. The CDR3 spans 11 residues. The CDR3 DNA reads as TGTGCCAGCTCACCGGCGGAGACCCAGTACTTC. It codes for CASSPAETQYF.

CDR3 DNA: TGTGCCAGCCCCAGGAACACTGAAGCTTTCTTT. Its translation is CASPRNTEAFF. The chain has TRBV2 and TRBJ1-1; D gene uncertain. V was cut by 8 bases and J by 1 base, with 5 bases left in between. This CDR3 is 11 amino acids long. CDR1 and CDR2 (germline): SNHLY, FYNNEI.

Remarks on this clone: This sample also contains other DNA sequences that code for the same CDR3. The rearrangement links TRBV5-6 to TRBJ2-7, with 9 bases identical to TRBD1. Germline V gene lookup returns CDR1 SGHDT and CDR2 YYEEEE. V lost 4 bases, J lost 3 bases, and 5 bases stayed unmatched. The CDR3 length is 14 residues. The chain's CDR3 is CASSGTGGGYEQYF. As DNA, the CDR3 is TGTGCCAGCAGCGGCACAGGGGGCGGCTACGAGCAGTACTTC.

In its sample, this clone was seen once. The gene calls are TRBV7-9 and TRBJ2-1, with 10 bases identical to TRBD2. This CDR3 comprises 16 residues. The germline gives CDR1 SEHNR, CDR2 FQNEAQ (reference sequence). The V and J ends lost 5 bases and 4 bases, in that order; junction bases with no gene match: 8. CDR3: CASSPRTSGAYNEQFF. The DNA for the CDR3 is TGTGCCAGCAGCCCCCGAACTAGCGGGGCTTACAATGAGCAGTTCTTC.